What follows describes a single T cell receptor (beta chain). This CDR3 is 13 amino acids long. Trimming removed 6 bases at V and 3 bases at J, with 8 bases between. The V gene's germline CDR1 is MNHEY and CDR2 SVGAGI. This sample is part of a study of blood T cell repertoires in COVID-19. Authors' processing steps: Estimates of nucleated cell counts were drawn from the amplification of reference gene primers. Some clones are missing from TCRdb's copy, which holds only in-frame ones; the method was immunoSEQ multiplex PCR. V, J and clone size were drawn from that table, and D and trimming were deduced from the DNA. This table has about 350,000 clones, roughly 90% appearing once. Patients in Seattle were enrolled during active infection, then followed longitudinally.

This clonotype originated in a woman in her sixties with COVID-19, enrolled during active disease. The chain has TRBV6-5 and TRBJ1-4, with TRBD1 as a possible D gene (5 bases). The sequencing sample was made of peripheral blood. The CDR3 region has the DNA TGTGCCAGCAGGGGGCTGCCTAATGAAAAACTGTTTTTT. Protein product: CASRGLPNEKLFF.